This T cell receptor (beta chain) was found in a study of blood T cells in healthy people across ages. Notes on the study in general: Roughly linear age-related decline in beta diversity appeared, significant by age 40. Naive T cell percentage and TCR beta diversity correlated strongly. Comparison with aged donors showed that long-lived donors had more naive CD4+ cells and higher diversity.

Germline CDR1 reads SQVTM; CDR2 reads ANQGSEA. V shed 4 bases and J shed 5 bases, with 5 bases lying between them. This CDR3 has 10 residues. This clonotype was recorded many times. The antigen is undetermined. It was with a sample-barcoded 5' primer and a J-beta primer mix that a second PCR of about 7 to 12 cycles was run. At least 2.5 million CDR3-containing paired-end reads were obtained per sample. From the 5' RACE reads, TCRdb called clonotypes with MiXCR, one entry per CDR3 protein. This table has hundreds of thousands of distinct CDR3 sequences, 58% appearing once. The sequence derives from a man between 60 and 75 years old in good health. V and J are TRBV29-1 and TRBJ2-5; no definite D call. The sequencing input was blood. The CDR3 here is CSVAEETQYF. The DNA for the CDR3 is TGCAGCGTTGCCGAGGAGACCCAGTACTTC.